The clone carrying this T cell receptor beta chain was seen a few times. Its cognate antigen is unknown. The CDR3 consists of 15 residues. Trimming took 0 bases from V and 3 from J, leaving 10 bases between them. The V gene's germline CDR1 is SGDLS and CDR2 YYNGEE. The 5'RACE method, run with constant-segment primers, produced TCR alpha and TCR beta cDNA libraries (carrying sample barcodes and UMIs). TCRdb reanalysed the 5' RACE reads using MiXCR and keeps one entry per CDR3 protein. The sample lists about 390,000 distinct CDR3 sequences, about 16% seen once, with 20% to 25% in the top ten. The data are from a study of T-cell memory formation after mild COVID-19. Overall study: TCR clusters mostly belonged to single donors.

The study, taken as a whole, reports: Some SARS-CoV-2-responding clones were already detected in memory before infection.

This rearrangement joins TRBV9 to TRBJ1-5; a possible D gene is TRBD1 (6 bases). Sequencing was performed on PBMCs or a T cell subset sorted from them (not recorded which). The TCR comes from a young man who had mild COVID-19 (a few samples of this study predate the infection). Cell type and time point are not known. This CDR3 is CASSVGGQTNQPQHF. DNA for the CDR3: TGTGCCAGCAGCGTAGGGGGGCAGACCAATCAGCCCCAGCATTTT.